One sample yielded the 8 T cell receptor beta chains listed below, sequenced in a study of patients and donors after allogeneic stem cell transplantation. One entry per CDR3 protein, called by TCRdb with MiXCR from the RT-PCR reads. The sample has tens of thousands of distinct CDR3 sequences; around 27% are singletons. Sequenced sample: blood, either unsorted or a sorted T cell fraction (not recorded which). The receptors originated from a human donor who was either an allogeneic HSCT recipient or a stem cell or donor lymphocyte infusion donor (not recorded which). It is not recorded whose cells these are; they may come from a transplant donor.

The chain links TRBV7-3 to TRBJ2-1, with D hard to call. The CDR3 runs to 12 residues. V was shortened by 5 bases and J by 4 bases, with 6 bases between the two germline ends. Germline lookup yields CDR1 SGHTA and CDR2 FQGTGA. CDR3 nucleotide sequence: TGTGCCAGCAGCCCCTCTTACAATGAGCAGTTCTTC. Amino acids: CASSPSYNEQFF. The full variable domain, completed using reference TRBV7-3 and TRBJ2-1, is GAGVSQTPSNKVTEKGKYVELRCDPISGHTALYWYRQSLGQGPEFLIYFQGTGAADDSGLPNDRFFAVRPEGSVSTLKIQRTERGDSAVYLCASSPSYNEQFFGPGTRLTVL.

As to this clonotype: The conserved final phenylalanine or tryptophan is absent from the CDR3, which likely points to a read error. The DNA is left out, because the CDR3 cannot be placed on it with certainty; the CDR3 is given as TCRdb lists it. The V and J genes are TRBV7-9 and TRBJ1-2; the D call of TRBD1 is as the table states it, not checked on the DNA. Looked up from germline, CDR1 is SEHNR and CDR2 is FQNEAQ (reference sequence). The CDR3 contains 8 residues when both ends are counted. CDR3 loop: CASSPALS.

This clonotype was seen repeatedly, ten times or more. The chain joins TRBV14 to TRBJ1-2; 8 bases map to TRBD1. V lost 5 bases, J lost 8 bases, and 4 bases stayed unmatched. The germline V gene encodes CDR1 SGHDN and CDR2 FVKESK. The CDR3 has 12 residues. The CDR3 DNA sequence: TGTGCCAGCAGCGACAGGGGCGACGGCTACACCTTC. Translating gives CASSDRGDGYTF.

CDR3 sequence reads: CATSRDRGADTQYF. The CDR3 nucleotides are TGTGCCACCAGCAGAGATCGGGGGGCAGATACGCAGTATTTT. The chain combines TRBV15 with TRBJ2-3; TRBD2 matches at 7 bases. V was clipped by 0 bases and J by 4 bases; unmatched bases: 1. This CDR3 is built from 14 residues. Germline CDR1 is LNHNV and CDR2 is YYDKDF (reference sequence).

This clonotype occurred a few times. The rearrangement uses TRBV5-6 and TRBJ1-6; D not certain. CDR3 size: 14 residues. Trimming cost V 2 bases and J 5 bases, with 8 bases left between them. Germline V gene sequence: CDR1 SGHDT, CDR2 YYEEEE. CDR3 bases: TGTGCCAGCAGCTTTTCGACTAATAATTCACCCCTCCACTTT. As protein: CASSFSTNNSPLHF.

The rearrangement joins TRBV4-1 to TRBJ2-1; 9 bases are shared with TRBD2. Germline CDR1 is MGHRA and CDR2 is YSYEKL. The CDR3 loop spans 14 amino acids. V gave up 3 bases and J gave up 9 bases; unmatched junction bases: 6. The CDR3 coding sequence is TGCGCCAGCAGCCATAGCGGGGGTCGCGGTGAGCAGTTCTTC. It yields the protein CASSHSGGRGEQFF.

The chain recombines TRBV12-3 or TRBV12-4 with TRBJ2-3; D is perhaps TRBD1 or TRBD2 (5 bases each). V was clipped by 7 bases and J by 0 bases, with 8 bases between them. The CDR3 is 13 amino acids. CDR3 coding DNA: TGTGCCAGCACCCGGGACAGCACAGATACGCAGTATTTT. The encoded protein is CASTRDSTDTQYF.

The CDR3 is CASSVRWGTEAFF. Here the CDR3 DNA reads TGTGCCAGCAGTGTCAGGTGGGGCACTGAAGCTTTCTTT. The chain recombines TRBV12-3 or TRBV12-4 with TRBJ1-1, with no clear D. There are 13 residues in the CDR3. V was cut by 5 bases and J by 4 bases, with 11 bases left in between.